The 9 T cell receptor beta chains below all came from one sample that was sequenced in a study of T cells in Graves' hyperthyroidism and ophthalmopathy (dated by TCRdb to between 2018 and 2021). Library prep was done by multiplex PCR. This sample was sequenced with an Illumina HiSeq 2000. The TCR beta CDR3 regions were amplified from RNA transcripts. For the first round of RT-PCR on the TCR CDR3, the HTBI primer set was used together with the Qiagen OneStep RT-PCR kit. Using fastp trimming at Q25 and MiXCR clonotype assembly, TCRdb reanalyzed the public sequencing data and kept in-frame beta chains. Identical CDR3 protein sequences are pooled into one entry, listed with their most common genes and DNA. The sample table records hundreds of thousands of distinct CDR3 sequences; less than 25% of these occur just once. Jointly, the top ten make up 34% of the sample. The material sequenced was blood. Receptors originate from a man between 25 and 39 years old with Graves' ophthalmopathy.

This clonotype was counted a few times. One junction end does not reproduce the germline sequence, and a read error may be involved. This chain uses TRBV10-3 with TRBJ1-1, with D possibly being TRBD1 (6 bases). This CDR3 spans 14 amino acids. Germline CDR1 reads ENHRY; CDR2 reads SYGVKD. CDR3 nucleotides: TGTGCCAACAGTTCAGGGGATACGAGAACTGAAGCTTTCTTT. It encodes CANSSGDTRTEAFF.

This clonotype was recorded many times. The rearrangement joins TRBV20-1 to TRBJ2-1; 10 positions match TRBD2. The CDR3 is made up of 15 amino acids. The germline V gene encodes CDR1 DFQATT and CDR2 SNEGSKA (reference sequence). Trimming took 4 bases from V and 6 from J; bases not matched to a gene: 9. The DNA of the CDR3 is TGCAGTGCTACTAGCGGGAGTAGGGGAGCCAATGAGCAGTTCTTC. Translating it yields CSATSGSRGANEQFF.

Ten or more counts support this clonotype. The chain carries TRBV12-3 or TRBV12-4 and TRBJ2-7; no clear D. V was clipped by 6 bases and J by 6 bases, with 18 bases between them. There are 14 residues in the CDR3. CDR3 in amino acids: CASRSQSSISEQYF. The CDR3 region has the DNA TGTGCCAGCAGGTCTCAGTCATCAATCTCCGAGCAGTACTTC.

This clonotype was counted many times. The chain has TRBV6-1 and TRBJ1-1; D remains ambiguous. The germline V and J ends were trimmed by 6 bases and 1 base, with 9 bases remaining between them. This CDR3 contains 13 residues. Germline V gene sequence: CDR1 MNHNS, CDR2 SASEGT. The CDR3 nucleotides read TGTGCCAGCAGGTTCCTAGGGAACACTGAAGCTTTCTTT. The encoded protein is CASRFLGNTEAFF.

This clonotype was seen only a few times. The CDR3: CASSLELGETDTQYF. DNA for the CDR3: TGTGCCAGCAGCTTAGAACTGGGAGAAACAGATACGCAGTATTTT. The chain couples TRBV11-2 to TRBJ2-3, with D maybe TRBD2 (5 bases). This CDR3 has 15 amino acids. Germline-derived CDR1 and CDR2 are SGHAT and FQNNGV. Trimming cost V 0 bases and J 3 bases, with 10 bases left between them.

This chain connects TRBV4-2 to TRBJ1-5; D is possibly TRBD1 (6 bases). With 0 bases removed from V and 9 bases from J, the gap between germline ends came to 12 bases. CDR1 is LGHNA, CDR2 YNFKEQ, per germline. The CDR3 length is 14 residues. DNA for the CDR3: TGTGCCAGCAGCCAAGATTGGGGGCCCCGGCCCCAGCATTTT. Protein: CASSQDWGPRPQHF.

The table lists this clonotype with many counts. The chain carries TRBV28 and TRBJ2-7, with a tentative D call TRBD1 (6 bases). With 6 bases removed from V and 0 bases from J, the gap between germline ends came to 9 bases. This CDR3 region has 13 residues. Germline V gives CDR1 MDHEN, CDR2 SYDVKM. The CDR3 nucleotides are TGTGCCAGCAGCCGGGACATCTCCTACGAGCAGTACTTC. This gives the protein CASSRDISYEQYF. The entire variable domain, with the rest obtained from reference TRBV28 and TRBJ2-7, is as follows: DVKVTQSSRYLVKRTGEKVFLECVQDMDHENMFWYRQDPGLGLRLIYFSYDVKMKEKGDIPEGYSVSREKKERFSLILESASTNQTSMYLCASSRDISYEQYFGPGTRLTVT.

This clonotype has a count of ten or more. CDR3 DNA: TGCGCCAGCAGCTTGGAGGGACAGGGCGCAGATACGCAGTATTTT. Encoded protein: CASSLEGQGADTQYF. The chain employs TRBV5-1 and TRBJ2-3; 9 nucleotides line up with TRBD1. This CDR3 has 15 amino acids. V was clipped by 0 bases and J by 4 bases; unmatched bases: 3. CDR1 and CDR2 (germline): SGHRS, YFSETQ.

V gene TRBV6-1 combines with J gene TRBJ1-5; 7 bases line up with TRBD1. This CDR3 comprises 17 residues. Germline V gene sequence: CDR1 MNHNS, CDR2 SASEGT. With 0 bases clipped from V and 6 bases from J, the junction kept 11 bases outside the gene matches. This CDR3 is CASSEALYVQGSQPQHF. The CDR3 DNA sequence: TGTGCCAGCAGTGAAGCGCTGTACGTACAGGGGAGTCAGCCCCAGCATTTT.